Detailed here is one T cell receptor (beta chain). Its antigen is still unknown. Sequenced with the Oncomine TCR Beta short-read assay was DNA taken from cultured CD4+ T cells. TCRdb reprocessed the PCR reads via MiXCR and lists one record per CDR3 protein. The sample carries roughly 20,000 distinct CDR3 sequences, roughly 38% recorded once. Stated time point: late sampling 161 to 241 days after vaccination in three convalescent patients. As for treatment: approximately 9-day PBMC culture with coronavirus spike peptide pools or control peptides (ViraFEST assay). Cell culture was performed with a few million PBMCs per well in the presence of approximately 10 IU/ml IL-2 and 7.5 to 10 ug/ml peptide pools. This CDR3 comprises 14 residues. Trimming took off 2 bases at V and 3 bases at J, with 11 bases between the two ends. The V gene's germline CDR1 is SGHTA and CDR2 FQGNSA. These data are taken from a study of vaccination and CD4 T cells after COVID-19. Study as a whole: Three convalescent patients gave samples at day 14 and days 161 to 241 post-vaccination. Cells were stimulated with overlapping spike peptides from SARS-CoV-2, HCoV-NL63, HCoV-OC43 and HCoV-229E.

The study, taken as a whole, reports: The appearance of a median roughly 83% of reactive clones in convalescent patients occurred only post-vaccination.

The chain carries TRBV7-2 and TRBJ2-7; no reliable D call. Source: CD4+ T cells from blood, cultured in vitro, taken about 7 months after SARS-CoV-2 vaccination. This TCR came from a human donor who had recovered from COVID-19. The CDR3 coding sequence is TGTGCCAGCAGCTTATACGGCGAGGACTACGAGCAGTACTTC. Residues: CASSLYGEDYEQYF.